This T cell receptor beta chain was sequenced in a study of cytomegalovirus exposure and HLA in healthy donors. Whole-study results and caveats: A missense DCLRE1C variant was associated with V- and J-gene trimming of TCR beta chains in a later analysis, and an independent cohort replicated the association. The classifier reportedly diagnosed cytomegalovirus status with high specificity and sensitivity.

This clone was recorded only once. Its specificity is unknown. Donors were ostensibly healthy at sampling, although undocumented immune exposures were probable. V lost 3 bases and J lost 2, with 5 bases in between. Germline values: CDR1 SGDLS, CDR2 YYNGEE. The CDR3 is 13 amino acids. The PCR contained 60 Vbeta and 13 Jbeta primers. Produced via immunoSEQ multiplex PCR; TCRdb's table is partial and in-frame only. The sample lists about 180,000 clones, 84% occurring once. The clonotype comes from a girl aged 2 to 10 in good health and CMV-seropositive. The sequenced sample consisted of PBMCs. The genes are TRBV9 and TRBJ2-2; D remains unclear. The CDR3 region is CASSAPNTGELFF. CDR3 sequence (DNA): TGTGCCAGCAGCGCCCCTAACACCGGGGAGCTGTTTTTT. Based on the CDR3 plus reference TRBV9 and TRBJ2-2, the full variable domain is DSGVTQTPKHLITATGQRVTLRCSPRSGDLSVYWYQQSLDQGLQFLIQYYNGEERAKGNILERFSAQQFPDLHSELNLSSLELGDSALYFCASSAPNTGELFFGEGSRLTVL.